Listed below are T cell receptor beta chains from one sample, sequenced in a study of CD8+ T cells in alopecia areata. Assay used: immunoSEQ multiplex PCR; TCRdb lists only in-frame clones, some missing. The repertoire holds about 280,000 clones, roughly 64% seen once, with under 2% in the top ten. This specimen consisted of CD4+ T cells sorted from blood, obtained at week 24, from a patient treated with tofacitinib. These receptors all stem from a human donor with alopecia areata. Both conserved end residues are part of each CDR3. D genes are given only for firm matches. Size is stated for part of the rows, as once, few or many counts, or as a class when the clone is expanded.

DNA: TGTGCCAGCAGCACTGGGGGACTTTACACAGATACGCAGTATTTT
CDR3: CASSTGGLYTDTQYF
D: NA
length: 15
size: few
V: TRBV7-2
J: TRBJ2-3

DNA: TGCGCCAGCAGCCAAGATATGGGGACCAATCAGCCCCAGCATTTT
CDR3: CASSQDMGTNQPQHF
D: NA
length: 15
size: NA
V: TRBV4-3
J: TRBJ1-5

DNA: TGTGCCGGAACAGTGCGTTATAATTCACCCCTCCACTTT
CDR3: CAGTVRYNSPLHF
D: NA
length: 13
size: NA
V: TRBV30
J: TRBJ1-6

DNA: TGTGCCTGGAGTGGGACGGCGATGAACACTGAAGCTTTCTTT
CDR3: CAWSGTAMNTEAFF
D: NA
length: 14
size: once
V: TRBV30
J: TRBJ1-1

DNA: TGTGCGAGCAGCCCGGACGAGTATCAAGAGACCCAGTACTTC
CDR3: CASSPDEYQETQYF
D: NA
length: 14
size: NA
V: TRBV2
J: TRBJ2-5

DNA: TGTGCCAGCAGTGAGGTTGTGTGGGGCGAAGCTTTCTTT
CDR3: CASSEVVWGEAFF
D: NA
length: 13
size: NA
V: TRBV2
J: TRBJ1-1

DNA: TGTGCCAGCAGCCCGGTCTCGAGGGTATCGAACACTGAAGCTTTCTTT
CDR3: CASSPVSRVSNTEAFF
D: NA
length: 16
size: NA
V: TRBV7-9
J: TRBJ1-1

DNA: TGTGCCTGGAGTGTACAGCCAGGGATAACTGAAGCTTTCTTT
CDR3: CAWSVQPGITEAFF
D: NA
length: 14
size: NA
V: TRBV30
J: TRBJ1-1

DNA: TGTGCCTGGAGAAGAGCCCGGGACAGGGAGGGCTACACCTTC
CDR3: CAWRRARDREGYTF
D: TRBD1
length: 14
size: NA
V: TRBV30
J: TRBJ1-2

DNA: TGTGCCTGGAGTGTCAGGGGAGATCAGCCCCAGCATTTT
CDR3: CAWSVRGDQPQHF
D: NA
length: 13
size: few
V: TRBV30
J: TRBJ1-5

DNA: TGTGCCAGCAGCCGAGGGACAGCAAATTCACCCCTCCACTTT
CDR3: CASSRGTANSPLHF
D: TRBD1
length: 14
size: NA
V: TRBV14
J: TRBJ1-6

DNA: TGTGCCAGCAGCTCAGGGCTCCAAGAGACCCAGTACTTC
CDR3: CASSSGLQETQYF
D: NA
length: 13
size: NA
V: TRBV5-6
J: TRBJ2-5

DNA: TGCAGCGTTTCCGCCGAGACCCAGTACTTC
CDR3: CSVSAETQYF
D: NA
length: 10
size: NA
V: TRBV29-1
J: TRBJ2-5

DNA: TGTGCCAGCAGTGGTCCCTTCCTAGCGGCGAGCTCCTACGAGCAGTACTTC
CDR3: CASSGPFLAASSYEQYF
D: TRBD2
length: 17
size: NA
V: TRBV25-1
J: TRBJ2-7

DNA: TGTGCCAGCAGTTTATGGGCAGTAAACTATGGCTACACCTTC
CDR3: CASSLWAVNYGYTF
D: NA
length: 14
size: few
V: TRBV28
J: TRBJ1-2

DNA: TGTGCCACCAGCAGAGATGTTGGGAGATTAGAGACCCAGTACTTC
CDR3: CATSRDVGRLETQYF
D: NA
length: 15
size: NA
V: TRBV15
J: TRBJ2-5

DNA: TGCGCCAGCAGCCAAGGGCGGGGGCTAGCCAAAAACATTCAGTACTTC
CDR3: CASSQGRGLAKNIQYF
D: NA
length: 16
size: few
V: TRBV4-1
J: TRBJ2-4

DNA: TGTGCCAGCAGCTTAGATCTCAGGAGATTTCAAGAGACCCAGTACTTC
CDR3: CASSLDLRRFQETQYF
D: NA
length: 16
size: many
V: TRBV11-2
J: TRBJ2-5

DNA: TGCAGCGTTGGGTTACTAGCGACTTCCTACGAGCAGTACTTC
CDR3: CSVGLLATSYEQYF
D: TRBD2
length: 14
size: NA
V: TRBV29-1
J: TRBJ2-7

DNA: TGCAGCCTACCGAGCGGCCCTTACAATGAGCAGTTCTTC
CDR3: CSLPSGPYNEQFF
D: NA
length: 13
size: NA
V: TRBV29-1
J: TRBJ2-1

DNA: TGCAGCGCCACTAGCGGGGGGGCAGATACGCAGTATTTT
CDR3: CSATSGGADTQYF
D: TRBD2
length: 13
size: NA
V: TRBV29-1
J: TRBJ2-3

DNA: TGTGCCAGCAGCGTAGGGGGCAGGGACGGCTCCGGGGAGCTGTTTTTT
CDR3: CASSVGGRDGSGELFF
D: TRBD1
length: 16
size: NA
V: TRBV2
J: TRBJ2-2

DNA: TGTGCCAGCTCACCGGTAAAGGGAGGTTTGAACACTGAAGCTTTCTTT
CDR3: CASSPVKGGLNTEAFF
D: NA
length: 16
size: NA
V: TRBV18
J: TRBJ1-1

DNA: TGTGCCAGCGGAGGGGGACTCACCTACGAGCAGTACTTC
CDR3: CASGGGLTYEQYF
D: NA
length: 13
size: few
V: TRBV19
J: TRBJ2-7

DNA: TGTGCCTGGAGTAGAGGGACAGAGAGAGATGAAGCTTTCTTT
CDR3: CAWSRGTERDEAFF
D: TRBD1
length: 14
size: once
V: TRBV30
J: TRBJ1-1

DNA: TGTGCCTGGAGGGACGGGGAGTGGGAAAAACTGTTTTTT
CDR3: CAWRDGEWEKLFF
D: NA
length: 13
size: few
V: TRBV30
J: TRBJ1-4

DNA: TGTGCCAGCAGCCCCCGACTAGCGGGGGGTGGGGAGCAGTTCTTC
CDR3: CASSPRLAGGGEQFF
D: TRBD2
length: 15
size: NA
V: TRBV7-6
J: TRBJ2-1

DNA: TGTGCCAGCAGCGTTTCAGGGGGGGTTACGGATCAGCCCCAGCATTTT
CDR3: CASSVSGGVTDQPQHF
D: TRBD1
length: 16
size: NA
V: TRBV9
J: TRBJ1-5

DNA: TGTGCCTGGAGTAATAACCCTCAAGAGACCCAGTACTTC
CDR3: CAWSNNPQETQYF
D: NA
length: 13
size: few
V: TRBV30
J: TRBJ2-5

DNA: TGCAGCGTGGCGAAGACGGAGGGCGAAAAACTGTTTTTT
CDR3: CSVAKTEGEKLFF
D: NA
length: 13
size: NA
V: TRBV29-1
J: TRBJ1-4

DNA: TGTGCCAGCTCACCCCCGGGCACTAACTATGGCTACACCTTC
CDR3: CASSPPGTNYGYTF
D: NA
length: 14
size: NA
V: TRBV18
J: TRBJ1-2

DNA: TGTGCCAGCAGCCGGAAGGGGGGCGAAGGCTACGAGCAGTACTTC
CDR3: CASSRKGGEGYEQYF
D: NA
length: 15
size: NA
V: TRBV27
J: TRBJ2-7

DNA: TGTGCCAGCAGCTCCGGACAGGGGCCCCAGCATTTT
CDR3: CASSSGQGPQHF
D: TRBD1
length: 12
size: few
V: TRBV7-9
J: TRBJ1-5

DNA: TGTGCCAGCAGGCTTGACAGGGCTGGTAATTCACCCCTCCACTTT
CDR3: CASRLDRAGNSPLHF
D: TRBD1
length: 15
size: NA
V: TRBV25-1
J: TRBJ1-6

DNA: TGCGCCAGCAGGCGACCTTTCGCGAACACCGGGGAGCTGTTTTTT
CDR3: CASRRPFANTGELFF
D: NA
length: 15
size: NA
V: TRBV4-1
J: TRBJ2-2

DNA: TGTGCCAGCAGCGCGGCTGGCCCAGGCAGTGAGCAGTTCTTC
CDR3: CASSAAGPGSEQFF
D: NA
length: 14
size: NA
V: TRBV11-3
J: TRBJ2-1

DNA: TGTGCCAGCAGCGTAAGATGGATGAACACTGAAGCTTTCTTT
CDR3: CASSVRWMNTEAFF
D: NA
length: 14
size: NA
V: TRBV11-1
J: TRBJ1-1

DNA: TGCAGCGATTCCGGGACCGACCGAGAGACCCAGTACTTC
CDR3: CSDSGTDRETQYF
D: NA
length: 13
size: NA
V: TRBV29-1
J: TRBJ2-5

DNA: TGTGCCAGCAGCTCGGTGGGGACTGGGGAGCTGTTTTTT
CDR3: CASSSVGTGELFF
D: NA
length: 13
size: few
V: TRBV11-2
J: TRBJ2-2

DNA: TGTGCCAGCAGCTTATCCGGGGCCGACGAGCAGTACTTC
CDR3: CASSLSGADEQYF
D: NA
length: 13
size: NA
V: TRBV7-9
J: TRBJ2-7

DNA: TGTGCCAGCAGTTTAGGACAGGGTATGGGGAACACTGAAGCTTTCTTT
CDR3: CASSLGQGMGNTEAFF
D: TRBD1
length: 16
size: few
V: TRBV27
J: TRBJ1-1

DNA: TGTGCCAGCAGGGACATGGCTAACTATGGCTACACCTTC
CDR3: CASRDMANYGYTF
D: NA
length: 13
size: NA
V: TRBV2
J: TRBJ1-2

DNA: TGTGCCAGCTCGGGGGATTTGGGAACGCTGACCGAGCAGTACTTC
CDR3: CASSGDLGTLTEQYF
D: NA
length: 15
size: NA
V: TRBV18
J: TRBJ2-7

DNA: TGTGCCAGCAACCTGGACGGCACTGGGACCCAGTACTTC
CDR3: CASNLDGTGTQYF
D: NA
length: 13
size: few
V: TRBV7-2
J: TRBJ2-5

DNA: TGTGCCAGCAGTAGGGGGGGCACAGATACGCAGTATTTT
CDR3: CASSRGGTDTQYF
D: NA
length: 13
size: NA
V: TRBV28
J: TRBJ2-3

DNA: TGTGCCAGCAGCCAAGAGGTACTAGCGGGGCCCCACTACGAGCAGTACTTC
CDR3: CASSQEVLAGPHYEQYF
D: TRBD2
length: 17
size: NA
V: TRBV4-2
J: TRBJ2-7

DNA: TGCAGCGCTGGACAGGGTTACAATGAGCAGTTCTTC
CDR3: CSAGQGYNEQFF
D: TRBD1
length: 12
size: NA
V: TRBV29-1
J: TRBJ2-1

DNA: TGTGCTAGTGGTTTCCAGCGGAGCACAGATACGCAGTATTTT
CDR3: CASGFQRSTDTQYF
D: NA
length: 14
size: few
V: TRBV12-5
J: TRBJ2-3

DNA: TGCAGCGGCGGACATAATGAAAAACTGTTTTTT
CDR3: CSGGHNEKLFF
D: NA
length: 11
size: NA
V: TRBV29-1
J: TRBJ1-4

DNA: TGCGCCAGCAGCCAAGGGACAGGGACAGATACGCAGTATTTT
CDR3: CASSQGTGTDTQYF
D: TRBD1
length: 14
size: NA
V: TRBV4-3
J: TRBJ2-3

DNA: TGCAGCGTTACAGATACGCAGTATTTT
CDR3: CSVTDTQYF
D: NA
length: 9
size: NA
V: TRBV29-1
J: TRBJ2-3

DNA: TGTGCCAGCAGCCAAGATCATTTGGGGGGCTACGAGCAGTACTTC
CDR3: CASSQDHLGGYEQYF
D: NA
length: 15
size: few
V: TRBV4-2
J: TRBJ2-7

DNA: TGTGCCAGCAGCTTAATGGGACAGACAACGAACACTGAAGCTTTCTTT
CDR3: CASSLMGQTTNTEAFF
D: TRBD1
length: 16
size: NA
V: TRBV7-3
J: TRBJ1-1

DNA: TGTGCCAGCAGCGCCCAGACAGGGGTGGGGGCCACAGATACGCAGTATTTT
CDR3: CASSAQTGVGATDTQYF
D: TRBD1
length: 17
size: few
V: TRBV5-6
J: TRBJ2-3

DNA: TGTGCCAGCAGCCGGGGTCCCTTGGGAGAGACCCAGTACTTC
CDR3: CASSRGPLGETQYF
D: NA
length: 14
size: NA
V: TRBV6-5
J: TRBJ2-5